This T cell receptor beta chain was sequenced during a study of shared clonotypes between healthy human individuals. Study-wide background: Donors consisted of a couple of women and a few men between 18 and 49.

Evenly divided among several immunoSEQ plates was the genomic DNA of each subset. Sequenced by immunoSEQ multiplex PCR; TCRdb stores in-frame clones only, minus some. This table has approximately 980,000 clones, over 60% appearing once. The length of the CDR3 is 14 residues. V was shortened by 4 bases and J by 1 base, with 11 bases between the two germline ends. Germline V gene lookup returns CDR1 SGHNT and CDR2 YYREEE (reference sequence). As concerns this clone: Its antigen is still unknown. Other DNA sequences in this specimen translate into the identical CDR3.

Whole-study results and caveats: Few donors limited the genetic and exposure-history diversity represented.

Nashville, Tennessee was home to all donors, each a Caucasian adult. The sequence was collected from a young man in good health. Material for sequencing was memory CD4+ T cells sorted from blood. Subset of the sample: CD45RA-negative fraction. The chain is built from TRBV5-4 and TRBJ1-1, with D hard to call. CDR3 residues: CASSLREANTEAFF. The CDR3 nucleotides read TGTGCCAGCAGCCTCCGGGAGGCGAACACTGAAGCTTTCTTT.